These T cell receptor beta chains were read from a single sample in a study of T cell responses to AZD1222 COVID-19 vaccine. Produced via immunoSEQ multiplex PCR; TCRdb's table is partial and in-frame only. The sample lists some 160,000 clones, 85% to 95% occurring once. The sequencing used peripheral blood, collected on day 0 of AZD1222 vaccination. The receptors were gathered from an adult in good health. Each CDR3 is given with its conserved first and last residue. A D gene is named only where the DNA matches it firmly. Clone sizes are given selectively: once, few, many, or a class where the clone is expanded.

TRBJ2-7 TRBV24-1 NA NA TGTGCCACCAGTGCGGGCAGCTACGAGCAGTACTTC CATSAGSYEQYF
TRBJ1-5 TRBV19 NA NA TGTGCCAGTAAGGCGGGGGGTCTTAGCCAGCCCCAGCATTTT CASKAGGLSQPQHF
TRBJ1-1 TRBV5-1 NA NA TGCGCCAGCAGCTTTCTACAGGGAGGAGGTACTGAAGCTTTCTTT CASSFLQGGGTEAFF
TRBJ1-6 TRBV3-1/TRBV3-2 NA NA TGTGCCAGCAGCCAAGTGGGACCCGGATTTTTTAATTCACCCCTCCACTTT CASSQVGPGFFNSPLHF
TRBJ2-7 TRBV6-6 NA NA TGTGCCAGCAGTTACTGGCAGTGGGACTCCCTCGCCGAGCAGTACTTC CASSYWQWDSLAEQYF
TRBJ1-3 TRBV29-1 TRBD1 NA TGCAGCGTTGAAGATTTGACAGGGGGCAGCTCTGGAAACACCATATATTTT CSVEDLTGGSSGNTIYF
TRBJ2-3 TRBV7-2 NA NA TGTGCCAGCAGCTTTGAGCCCGCCGGGGATACGCAGTATTTT CASSFEPAGDTQYF
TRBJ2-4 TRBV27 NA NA TGTGCCAGCACCCCTGGGCCGGGGGCTTGGAACATTCAGTACTTC CASTPGPGAWNIQYF
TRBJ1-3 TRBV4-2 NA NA TGTGCCAGCAGCCAACACAGGGCTTTCTCTGGAAACACCATATATTTT CASSQHRAFSGNTIYF
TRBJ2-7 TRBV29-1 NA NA TGCAGCGTTGAAGACTCCAGCTCCTACGAGCAGTACTTC CSVEDSSSYEQYF
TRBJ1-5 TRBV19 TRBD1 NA TGTGCCGGGGGACAGCCCAATCAGCCCCAGCATTTT CAGGQPNQPQHF
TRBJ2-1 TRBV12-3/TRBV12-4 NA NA TGTGCCAGCAGCCTCGTTAATGAGCAGTTCTTC CASSLVNEQFF
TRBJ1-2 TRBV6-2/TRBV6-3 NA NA TGTGCCAGCAGTTACGGCGGCTATGGCTACACCTTC CASSYGGYGYTF
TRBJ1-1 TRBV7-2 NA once TGTGCCAGCAGCTTAGAATGGGGTCCGGGACCGAACACTGAAGCTTTCTTT CASSLEWGPGPNTEAFF
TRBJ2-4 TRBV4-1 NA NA TGCGCCAGCAGCCAATCCCTGCCAGCGGGTGACATTCAGTACTTC CASSQSLPAGDIQYF
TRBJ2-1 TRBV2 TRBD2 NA TGTGCCAGCTTCGGGACTAGCGGGGGGGCGATGGAGTTCTTC CASFGTSGGAMEFF
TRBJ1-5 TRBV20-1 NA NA TGCAGTGCTAGTGAAGGGAACAATCAGCCCCAGCATTTT CSASEGNNQPQHF
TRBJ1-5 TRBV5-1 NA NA TGCGCCAGTTCCCGGGACACGGGTCAGCCCCAGCATTTT CASSRDTGQPQHF
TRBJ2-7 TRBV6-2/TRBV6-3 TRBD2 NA TGTGCCAGCAGTTACCCCGGACTAGGTAGGGGTCGTCTCTCCTACGAGCAGTACTTC CASSYPGLGRGRLSYEQYF
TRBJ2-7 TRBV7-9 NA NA TGTGCCAGCAGCTTAATTGCCTACGAGCAGTACTTC CASSLIAYEQYF
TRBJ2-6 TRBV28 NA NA TGTGCCAGCAGTTTGGGGGGGGCGGTTGGGGCCAACGTCCTGACTTTC CASSLGGAVGANVLTF
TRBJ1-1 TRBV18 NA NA TGTGCCAGCTCACCCTGGGAGGGATCGACGAACACTGAAGCTTTCTTT CASSPWEGSTNTEAFF
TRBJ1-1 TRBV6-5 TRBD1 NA TGTGCCAGCAGTCAGGACAGGCCGAACACTGAAGCTTTCTTT CASSQDRPNTEAFF
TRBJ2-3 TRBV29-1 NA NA TGCAGCGCTGTTCCCTTAAGCGGGAGCACAGATACGCAGTATTTT CSAVPLSGSTDTQYF
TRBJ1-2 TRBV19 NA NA TGTGCCAGTAGTATGCGGAAGCAAAACTATGGCTACACCTTC CASSMRKQNYGYTF
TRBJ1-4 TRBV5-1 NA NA TGCGCCAGCAGCGCCGGAGGTTTGACGTTTTTT CASSAGGLTFF
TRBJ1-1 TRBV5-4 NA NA TGTGCCAGCAGCCGGGGGGGGCCTGAAGCTTTCTTT CASSRGGPEAFF
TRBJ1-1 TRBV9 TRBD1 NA TGTGCCAGCAGCGCGACAGGGGCTAACACTGAAGCTTTCTTT CASSATGANTEAFF
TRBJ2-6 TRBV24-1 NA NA TGTGCCACCAGTAACCCTTCAGACGGGGCCAACGTCCTGACTTTC CATSNPSDGANVLTF
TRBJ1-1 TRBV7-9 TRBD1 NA TGTGCCAGCGCAGGGACAGGGATGAACACTGAAGCTTTCTTT CASAGTGMNTEAFF
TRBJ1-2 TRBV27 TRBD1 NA TGTGCCAGCAGTTTTCAACTACAGGGGTCGGGTTCCCAATATGGCTACACCTTC CASSFQLQGSGSQYGYTF
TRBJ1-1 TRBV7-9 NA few TGTGCCAGCAGCTTATTGGCGAACACTGAAGCTTTCTTT CASSLLANTEAFF
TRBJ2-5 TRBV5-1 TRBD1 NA TGCGCCAGCGGGACAGGGCAACAAGAGACCCAGTACTTC CASGTGQQETQYF
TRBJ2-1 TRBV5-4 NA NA TGTGCCAGCAGCCTGGGGGGGCCCTCCTACAATGAGCAGTTCTTC CASSLGGPSYNEQFF
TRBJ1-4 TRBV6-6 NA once TGTGCCAGCAACATCGGGTGGGGTAAACTGTTTTTT CASNIGWGKLFF
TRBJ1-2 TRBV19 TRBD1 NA TGTGCCATCTCCTTTCCCGGACAGGGGGCTACGGTACATGGCTACACCTTC CAISFPGQGATVHGYTF
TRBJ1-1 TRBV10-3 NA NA TGTGCCATCAGCCTGAGGGGGACTAGCGGGCAAGAAGCTTTCTTT CAISLRGTSGQEAFF
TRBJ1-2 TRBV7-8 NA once TGTGCCAGCAGCTTAGGGGACGGTGGGGTCTATGGCTACACCTTC CASSLGDGGVYGYTF
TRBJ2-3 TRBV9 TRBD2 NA TGTGCCAGCAGCGTAGAGCCCCCTAGGTTGCGGGGGGGCGAGGATACGCAGTATTTT CASSVEPPRLRGGEDTQYF
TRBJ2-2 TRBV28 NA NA TGTGCCAGCAGTGTCTCCCGGGGCGCGAACACCGGGGAGCTGTTTTTT CASSVSRGANTGELFF
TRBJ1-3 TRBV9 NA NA TGTGCCAGCAGCGCGGGGGTAGGCTCTGGAAACACCATATATTTT CASSAGVGSGNTIYF
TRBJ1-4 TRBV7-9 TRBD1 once TGTGCCAGCTCGACAGGGGGGAGAGAAAAACTGTTTTTT CASSTGGREKLFF
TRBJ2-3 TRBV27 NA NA TGTGCCAGCAGTTTATGGGGTACAGATACGCAGTATTTT CASSLWGTDTQYF
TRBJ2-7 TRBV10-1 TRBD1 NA TGCGCCAGCAGTGAGCAAAGGGGGCCTAGGGTCGGCCCCTACGAGCAGTACTTC CASSEQRGPRVGPYEQYF
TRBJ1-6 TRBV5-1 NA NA TGCGCCAGCAGCCGGACGGGTCGAAATTCACCCCTCCACTTT CASSRTGRNSPLHF
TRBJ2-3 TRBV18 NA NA TGTGCCAGCTCCTTGATAGATACGCAGTATTTT CASSLIDTQYF
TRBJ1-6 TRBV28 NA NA TGTGCCAGCAGTTCGACAGGCTCAGCAAGCTCCTATAATTCACCCCTCCACTTT CASSSTGSASSYNSPLHF
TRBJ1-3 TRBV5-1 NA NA TGCGCCAGCAGCCCACAGGGCTTCTCTGGAAACACCATATATTTT CASSPQGFSGNTIYF
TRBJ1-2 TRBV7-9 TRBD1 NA TGTGCCAGCAGCTTAGACAGGGGGCGCTTGGATGGCTACACCTTC CASSLDRGRLDGYTF
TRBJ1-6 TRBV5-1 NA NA TGCGCCAGCAGCTTGTTAGGGCCAGAGGGAGACTCACCCCTCCACTTT CASSLLGPEGDSPLHF
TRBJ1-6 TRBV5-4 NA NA TGTGCCAGCAGGCCACCAGGGGCAACGGATTCACCCCTCCACTTT CASRPPGATDSPLHF
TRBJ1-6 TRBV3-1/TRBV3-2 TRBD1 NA TGTGCCAGCAGCCAAGGGACAGGCCAGGATTCACCCCTCCGCTTT CASSQGTGQDSPLRF
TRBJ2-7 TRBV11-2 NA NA TGTGCCAGCAGCACATCTTCGACCTACGAGCAGTACTTC CASSTSSTYEQYF